This TCR beta chain was sequenced during a study of blood T cell repertoires in COVID-19 (dated by TCRdb to 2020 to 2021). The study in broad terms: Samples from collaborators originated in the United States, Italy and Spain and spanned both the acute and convalescent phases of COVID-19. Sample metadata almost always included a de-identified subject ID, COVID-19 status, age in years and sex. Samples came from the ongoing ImmuneRACE study (first 160 participants) plus 1,254 subjects from 6 global collaborators. The prospective study material was composed of cDNA or gDNA derived from T cells, B-cell-depleted T cells, or PBMCs. A freely available public database, intended as a resource for researchers studying the immune response to SARS-CoV-2, is where the repertoires were released. Where available, HLA class I and class II types were taken from metadata supplied by the sample provider and were not determined by assay-based typing. Subjects who had been exposed to COVID-19, were actively infected with it, or had recovered from it provided the deeply sampled blood TCRbeta repertoires that made up the dataset. Broad study findings and their caveats: The quantity of clinical and demographic metadata differed by source and by participant and was supplied without curation.

From its cysteine to its phenylalanine, the CDR3 spans 16 amino acids. CDR3 DNA is the only sequence kept; it has 48 bases, read in frame from the first base. V lost 0 bases and J lost 6 bases, and the count of bases not matched to a germline gene is 7. CDR1 and CDR2, per the germline V gene, are SGHRS and YFSETQ. The collaborating institutions used their own protocols to collect whole blood in K2EDTA tubes. Collaborator samples were shipped for TCRbeta analysis as frozen whole blood, isolated PBMCs, or DNA extracted from either sample type. TCRbeta CDR3 regions were amplified from genomic DNA by means of the immunoSEQ Assay, a bias-controlled multiplex PCR. The study's processing was this. Nucleated cell counts per sample were estimated from amplification of reference gene primers within the assay. Sequence reads were collapsed and filtered to measure the absolute abundance of every unique TCRbeta CDR3 rearrangement. For each sample, productive Simpson clonality was calculated as the square root of Simpson's diversity index across productive rearrangements. This immuneACCESS table, as held by TCRdb, lists in-frame sequences with V and J called but not all clones. Of the missing ones, under half trace to an unresolved V gene in checked studies; the others have no known cause. V and J calls and clone size are copied from that table; D and trimming were computed from the DNA. Within this sample are more than 150,000 clones, with 85% to 90% of them counted one time only. The ten largest clones take up roughly 4% of the sample.

Worth noting for this clone: Its antigen has not been determined. Base qualities are not recorded, but no much larger clone differs from it by a single base.

The TCR comes from a woman in her 70s with acute or convalescent COVID-19. Sequenced material: peripheral blood. This receptor chain uses TRBV5-1 and TRBJ2-1, and 9 bases in between align with TRBD2. The DNA sequence is as follows: TGCGCCAGCAGCTTGGCCGGGCGGGAGGGCCTCAATGAGCAGTTCTTC. This encodes CASSLAGREGLNEQFF.